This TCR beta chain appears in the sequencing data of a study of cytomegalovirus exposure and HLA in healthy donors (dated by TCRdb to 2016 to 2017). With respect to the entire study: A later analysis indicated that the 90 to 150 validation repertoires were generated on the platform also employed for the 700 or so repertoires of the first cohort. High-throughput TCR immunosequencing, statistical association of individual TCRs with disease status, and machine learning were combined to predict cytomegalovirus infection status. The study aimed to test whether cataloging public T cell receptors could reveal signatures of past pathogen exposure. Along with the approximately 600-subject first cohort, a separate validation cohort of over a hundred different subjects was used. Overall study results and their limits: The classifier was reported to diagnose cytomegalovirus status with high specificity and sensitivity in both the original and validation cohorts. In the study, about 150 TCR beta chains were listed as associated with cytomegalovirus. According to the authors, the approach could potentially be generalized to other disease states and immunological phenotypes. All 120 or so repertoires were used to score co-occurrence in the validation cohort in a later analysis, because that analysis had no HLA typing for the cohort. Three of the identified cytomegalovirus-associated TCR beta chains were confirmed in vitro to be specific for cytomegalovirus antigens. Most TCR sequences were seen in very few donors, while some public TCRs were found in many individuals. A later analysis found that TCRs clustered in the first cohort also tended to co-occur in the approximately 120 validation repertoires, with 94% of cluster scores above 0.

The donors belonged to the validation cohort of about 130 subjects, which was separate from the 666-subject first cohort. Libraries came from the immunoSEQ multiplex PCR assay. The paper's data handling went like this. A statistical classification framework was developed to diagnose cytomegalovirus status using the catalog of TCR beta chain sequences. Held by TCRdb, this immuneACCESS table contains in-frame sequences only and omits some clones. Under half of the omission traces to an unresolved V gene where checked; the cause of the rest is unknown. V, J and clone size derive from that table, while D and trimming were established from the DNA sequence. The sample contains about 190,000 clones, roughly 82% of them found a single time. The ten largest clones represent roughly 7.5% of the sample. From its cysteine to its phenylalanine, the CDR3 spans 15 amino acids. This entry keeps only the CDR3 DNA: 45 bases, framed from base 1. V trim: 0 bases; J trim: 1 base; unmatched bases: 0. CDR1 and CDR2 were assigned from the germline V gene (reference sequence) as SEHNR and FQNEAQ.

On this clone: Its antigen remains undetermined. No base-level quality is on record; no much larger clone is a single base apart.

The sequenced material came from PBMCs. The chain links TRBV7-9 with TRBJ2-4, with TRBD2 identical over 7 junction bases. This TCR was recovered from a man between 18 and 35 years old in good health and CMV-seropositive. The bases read TGTGCCAGCAGCTTAGCGGGAGGGGCCAAAAACATTCAGTACTTC. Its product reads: CASSLAGGAKNIQYF. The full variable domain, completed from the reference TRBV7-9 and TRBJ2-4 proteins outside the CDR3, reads DTGVSQNPRHKITKRGQNVTFRCDPISEHNRLYWYRQTLGQGPEFLTYFQNEAQLEKSRLLSDRFSAERPKGSFSTLEIQRTEQGDSAMYLCASSLAGGAKNIQYFGAGTRLSVL.